A selection of T cell receptor beta chains follows, all from one sample in a study of metastatic and nonmetastatic thyroid tumors. TCRdb re-called the PCR reads through MiXCR. The sample shows over 25,000 clones, 15% to 20% of them seen only once. The sample consisted of blood. The source is a female donor with papillary thyroid cancer or a benign thyroid nodule (not recorded which). Some clones in this sample may be carry-over from other donors' samples. Both conserved end residues are part of each CDR3. Each record gives: J gene, clone size, D gene, V gene, CDR3 protein, CDR3 DNA. D genes are given only for firm matches. Clone size is stated in some rows and not others, as once, few, many or a class when expanded.

J: TRBJ2-5
size: many
D: TRBD2
V: TRBV2
CDR3: CASSQLAGGGTQYF
DNA: TGTGCCAGCAGTCAGCTAGCGGGAGGGGGTACCCAGTACTTC

J: TRBJ2-5
size: many
D: NA
V: TRBV10-3
CDR3: CAISGTAYQETQYF
DNA: TGTGCCATCAGTGGAACAGCGTACCAAGAGACCCAGTACTTC

J: TRBJ2-3
size: many
D: NA
V: TRBV14
CDR3: CASSRYNWYTDTQYF
DNA: TGTGCCAGCAGCCGGTATAACTGGTACACAGATACGCAGTATTTT

J: TRBJ1-3
size: NA
D: NA
V: TRBV7-2
CDR3: CASSLGTVRNTIYF
DNA: TGTGCCAGCAGCTTAGGGACCGTTCGAAACACCATATATTTT

J: TRBJ2-7
size: many
D: NA
V: TRBV3-1
CDR3: CASSQGFREGDEQYF
DNA: TGTGCCAGCAGCCAAGGTTTCCGGGAAGGGGACGAGCAGTACTTC

J: TRBJ1-2
size: many
D: NA
V: TRBV5-4
CDR3: CASSSGRGTNYGYTF
DNA: TGTGCCAGCAGCTCGGGACGGGGAACTAACTATGGCTACACCTTC

J: TRBJ2-2
size: many
D: TRBD2
V: TRBV20-1
CDR3: CSARDPREGRAGELFF
DNA: TGCAGTGCTAGAGATCCCCGGGAGGGCCGCGCCGGGGAGCTGTTTTTT

J: TRBJ2-3
size: many
D: NA
V: TRBV5-1
CDR3: CASSLVASTDTQYF
DNA: TGCGCCAGCAGCTTGGTTGCTAGCACAGATACGCAGTATTTT

J: TRBJ2-7
size: many
D: NA
V: TRBV19
CDR3: CASSSQVGAYEQYF
DNA: TGTGCCAGTAGTTCTCAGGTGGGAGCCTACGAGCAGTACTTC

J: TRBJ2-5
size: few
D: TRBD2
V: TRBV6-2/TRBV6-3
CDR3: CASRRRAGGQETQYF
DNA: TGTGCCAGCAGACGACGGGCGGGGGGGCAAGAGACCCAGTACTTC

J: TRBJ2-1
size: many
D: TRBD1
V: TRBV10-3
CDR3: CAIRTGTGLNEQFF
DNA: TGTGCCATCAGAACCGGGACAGGGTTGAATGAGCAGTTCTTC

J: TRBJ1-5
size: many
D: NA
V: TRBV10-3
CDR3: CAIRDVGGQPQHF
DNA: TGTGCCATCAGGGACGTTGGGGGTCAGCCCCAGCATTTT

J: TRBJ1-1
size: once
D: NA
V: TRBV6-1
CDR3: CASTELTVNTEAFF
DNA: TGTGCCAGCACCGAATTGACAGTGAACACTGAAGCTTTCTTT

J: TRBJ2-3
size: once
D: TRBD1
V: TRBV20-1
CDR3: CSASGQGDTDTQYF
DNA: TGCAGTGCTTCGGGACAGGGTGACACAGATACGCAGTATTTT

J: TRBJ2-3
size: few
D: NA
V: TRBV6-1
CDR3: CASIVLVGGTDTQYF
DNA: TGTGCCAGCATTGTTTTAGTGGGGGGCACAGATACGCAGTATTTT

J: TRBJ1-1
size: many
D: NA
V: TRBV19
CDR3: CASSSLRLGVNTEAFF
DNA: TGTGCCAGTAGTTCGCTTCGCCTGGGGGTGAACACTGAAGCTTTCTTT

J: TRBJ2-1
size: many
D: NA
V: TRBV2
CDR3: CASSGLDEGGNEQFF
DNA: TGTGCCAGCAGTGGATTGGACGAGGGCGGGAACGAGCAGTTCTTC

J: TRBJ2-5
size: NA
D: NA
V: TRBV28
CDR3: CASSDKETQYF
DNA: TGTGCCAGCAGCGACAAAGAGACCCAGTACTTC

J: TRBJ1-6
size: many
D: TRBD1
V: TRBV20-1
CDR3: CSAREASGGGGNSPLHF
DNA: TGCAGTGCTAGAGAAGCCTCTGGAGGGGGCGGAAATTCACCCCTCCACTTT

J: TRBJ2-5
size: few
D: NA
V: TRBV30
CDR3: CACTRDWRRETQYF
DNA: TGTGCCTGTACCCGGGACTGGCGAAGGGAGACCCAGTACTTC

J: TRBJ2-1
size: many
D: NA
V: TRBV19
CDR3: CASSGGNYNEQFF
DNA: TGTGCCAGTAGCGGCGGGAACTACAATGAGCAGTTCTTC

J: TRBJ2-3
size: many
D: TRBD1
V: TRBV28
CDR3: CASSPGTGRTDTQYF
DNA: TGTGCCAGCAGTCCTGGGACAGGGAGGACAGATACGCAGTATTTT

J: TRBJ1-2
size: many
D: NA
V: TRBV7-3
CDR3: CASSRKVAGADYGYTF
DNA: TGTGCCAGCAGTCGTAAGGTGGCAGGAGCAGACTATGGCTACACCTTC

J: TRBJ2-3
size: many
D: TRBD2
V: TRBV6-2/TRBV6-3
CDR3: CASSETSGGSRDTQYF
DNA: TGTGCCAGCAGCGAAACTAGCGGGGGTTCACGGGATACGCAGTATTTT

J: TRBJ2-7
size: medium-sized
D: NA
V: TRBV27
CDR3: CASSLGESYEQYF
DNA: TGTGCCAGCAGTTTGGGGGAGTCCTACGAGCAGTACTTC

J: TRBJ2-5
size: many
D: NA
V: TRBV7-9
CDR3: CASSSLGGTGREETQYF
DNA: TGTGCCAGCAGCTCGTTGGGGGGGACAGGCCGAGAAGAGACCCAGTACTTC

J: TRBJ1-2
size: many
D: NA
V: TRBV10-1
CDR3: CASSDRLLDGYTF
DNA: TGCGCCAGCAGTGACCGACTATTAGATGGCTACACCTTC

J: TRBJ2-1
size: medium-sized
D: NA
V: TRBV6-1
CDR3: CASSPLYSSAQFF
DNA: TGTGCCAGCAGTCCCCTTTATAGTTCTGCGCAGTTCTTC

J: TRBJ2-5
size: many
D: TRBD2
V: TRBV9
CDR3: CASSVAPAGRETQYF
DNA: TGTGCCAGCAGCGTAGCCCCAGCGGGGAGAGAGACCCAGTACTTC

J: TRBJ1-6
size: many
D: NA
V: TRBV28
CDR3: CASRDYSSSPLHF
DNA: TGTGCCAGCAGGGACTACTCAAGCTCACCCCTCCACTTT

J: TRBJ1-4
size: many
D: NA
V: TRBV11-2
CDR3: CASSSAGTAEKLFF
DNA: TGTGCCAGCAGCTCCGCCGGAACAGCTGAAAAACTGTTTTTT

J: TRBJ2-1
size: many
D: NA
V: TRBV11-1
CDR3: CASSYPGEGAYNEQFF
DNA: TGTGCCAGCAGCTATCCCGGGGAGGGGGCCTACAATGAGCAGTTCTTC

J: TRBJ2-5
size: NA
D: NA
V: TRBV5-1
CDR3: CASSSATQETQYF
DNA: TGCGCCAGCAGTTCCGCTACACAAGAGACCCAGTACTTC

J: TRBJ2-5
size: many
D: TRBD2
V: TRBV5-4
CDR3: CASSLLAGGDLETQYF
DNA: TGTGCCAGCAGCCTTCTGGCGGGGGGGGATTTAGAGACCCAGTACTTC

J: TRBJ2-2
size: NA
D: TRBD2
V: TRBV25-1
CDR3: CASSERLAENTGELFF
DNA: TGTGCCAGCAGCGAGAGACTAGCGGAGAACACCGGGGAGCTGTTTTTT

J: TRBJ2-1
size: many
D: TRBD2
V: TRBV20-1
CDR3: CSKEWGREGREQFF
DNA: TGCAGTAAAGAATGGGGCAGGGAGGGTCGTGAGCAGTTCTTC

J: TRBJ2-3
size: few
D: NA
V: TRBV12-3/TRBV12-4
CDR3: CASSWLTAYTQYF
DNA: TGCGCCAGCAGTTGGTTAACAGCATATACGCAGTATTTT

J: TRBJ2-6
size: NA
D: TRBD1
V: TRBV5-1
CDR3: CASIPKAGTGDPGANVLTF
DNA: TGTGCCAGCATCCCCAAAGCCGGGACAGGGGACCCTGGGGCCAACGTCCTGACTTTC

J: TRBJ1-6
size: many
D: TRBD1
V: TRBV20-1
CDR3: CSATDRGDSPLHF
DNA: TGCAGTGCAACGGACAGGGGGGATTCACCCCTCCACTTT

J: TRBJ1-3
size: many
D: TRBD1
V: TRBV27
CDR3: CASSPYAYRGNGNTIYF
DNA: TGTGCCAGCAGTCCCTACGCTTACAGGGGAAATGGAAACACCATATATTTT

J: TRBJ1-2
size: many
D: TRBD1
V: TRBV5-1
CDR3: CASNPGQVELYGYTF
DNA: TGCGCCAGCAACCCCGGACAGGTGGAACTCTATGGCTACACCTTC

J: TRBJ2-6
size: NA
D: NA
V: TRBV6-1
CDR3: CASSWTVSGANVLTF
DNA: TGTGCCAGCAGTTGGACAGTCTCTGGGGCCAACGTCCTGACTTTC

J: TRBJ1-6
size: NA
D: NA
V: TRBV5-4
CDR3: CASSLTATRVNNSPLHF
DNA: TGTGCCAGCAGCTTAACCGCAACAAGGGTGAACAATTCACCCCTCCACTTT

J: TRBJ2-3
size: many
D: NA
V: TRBV29-1
CDR3: CSAGHSGADTQYF
DNA: TGCAGCGCAGGCCATTCAGGCGCAGATACGCAGTATTTT

J: TRBJ2-2
size: NA
D: TRBD1
V: TRBV6-5
CDR3: CASSSRGTGELFF
DNA: TGTGCCAGCAGTTCCAGGGGGACCGGGGAGCTGTTTTTT

J: TRBJ1-2
size: many
D: NA
V: TRBV7-2
CDR3: CASSLRRGIYGYTF
DNA: TGTGCCAGCAGCTTGAGAAGAGGGATCTATGGCTACACCTTC

J: TRBJ1-2
size: NA
D: NA
V: TRBV30
CDR3: CAWSWTGSSIDGYTF
DNA: TGTGCCTGGAGTTGGACGGGATCCTCTATTGATGGCTACACCTTC

J: TRBJ2-2
size: many
D: NA
V: TRBV5-4
CDR3: CASSLRGQNTGELFF
DNA: TGTGCCAGCAGCTTGAGGGGCCAGAACACCGGGGAGCTGTTTTTT

J: TRBJ1-2
size: many
D: TRBD1
V: TRBV20-1
CDR3: CSARPTGTKGGGYTF
DNA: TGCAGTGCTAGACCGACAGGGACCAAGGGAGGTGGCTACACCTTC